This T cell receptor beta chain comes out of a study of Tregs in tolerant kidney transplant recipients. Whole-study findings and limits: Tolerant patients' donor-specific Tregs expanded beyond overall Tregs, suggesting antigen-driven growth.

Thawed PBMCs were FACS-sorted into unstimulated CD4+CD25+CD127- regulatory T cells, CD4+CD25- non-regulatory cells, CD4 and CD8 cells. As concerns this clone: Its target is unknown.

This CDR3 has 17 residues. The germline V gene has CDR1 LGHNA and CDR2 YNFKEQ. Trimming shortened V by 4 bases and J by 0 bases, and 16 bases separated the two germline ends. Sequencing used immunoSEQ multiplex PCR; TCRdb keeps in-frame clones, though not all of them. The profile covers about 83,000 clones, with 98% appearing a single time and 0.56% taken by the ten largest. The chain combines TRBV4-2 with TRBJ1-3; D call uncertain. The sequence came from a human donor who received a combined kidney and bone marrow transplant. The sequences come from CD4+ T cells from blood, collected before the transplant. The CDR3 DNA reads as TGTGCCAGCAGCCGCCAACCCGGACGGGACTCTGGAAACACCATATATTTT. It is translated as CASSRQPGRDSGNTIYF.